Listed below are T cell receptor beta chains from one sample, sequenced in a study of sequential checkpoint blockade in melanoma. Some clones are missing from TCRdb's copy, which holds only in-frame ones; the method was immunoSEQ multiplex PCR. This repertoire shows about 40,000 clones, 75% to 90% found once; its top ten account for roughly 12%. The specimen was CD8+ T cells sorted from blood (inferred from file names), collected from a patient given nivolumab and ipilimumab in sequence. The receptors originated from a human donor with melanoma. CDR3s include the opening cysteine and the closing phenylalanine or tryptophan. The D gene is left open where the match is weak. Clone size is not always given. Where it is, it says once, few, many or a class for expanded clones.

v_call: TRBV27
j_call: TRBJ2-7
d_call: TRBD1
clone_size: .
cdr3_aa: CASRISDRIYEQYF
cdr3_nt: TGTGCCAGCAGAATATCGGACAGGATCTACGAGCAGTACTTC

v_call: TRBV13
j_call: TRBJ1-1
d_call: TRBD1
clone_size: .
cdr3_aa: CASSRGQGITEAFF
cdr3_nt: TGTGCCAGCAGTAGGGGACAGGGGATCACTGAAGCTTTCTTT

v_call: TRBV25-1
j_call: TRBJ1-1
d_call: .
clone_size: .
cdr3_aa: CASTFGGGTEAFF
cdr3_nt: TGTGCCAGCACGTTTGGAGGCGGCACTGAAGCTTTCTTT

v_call: TRBV27
j_call: TRBJ1-1
d_call: .
clone_size: .
cdr3_aa: CASSLSRNGPGSTEAFF
cdr3_nt: TGTGCCAGCAGTTTATCTCGGAACGGCCCGGGGAGCACTGAAGCTTTCTTT

v_call: TRBV5-6
j_call: TRBJ2-1
d_call: TRBD1
clone_size: .
cdr3_aa: CASSVDRVVGNEQFF
cdr3_nt: TGTGCCAGCAGCGTGGACAGGGTGGTAGGGAATGAGCAGTTCTTC

v_call: TRBV27
j_call: TRBJ1-5
d_call: TRBD1
clone_size: .
cdr3_aa: CASGPTGGQPQHF
cdr3_nt: TGTGCCAGCGGGCCGACAGGGGGTCAGCCCCAGCATTTT

v_call: TRBV9
j_call: TRBJ2-3
d_call: .
clone_size: .
cdr3_aa: CASSVDGGRTDTQYF
cdr3_nt: TGTGCCAGCAGCGTCGACGGGGGGCGCACAGATACGCAGTATTTT

v_call: TRBV27
j_call: TRBJ2-3
d_call: .
clone_size: .
cdr3_aa: CASSLGRVSTDTQYF
cdr3_nt: TGTGCCAGCAGTTTAGGCAGGGTGAGCACAGATACGCAGTATTTT

v_call: TRBV15
j_call: TRBJ2-7
d_call: .
clone_size: .
cdr3_aa: CATSRATRETSYEQYF
cdr3_nt: TGTGCCACCAGCAGAGCCACCAGGGAAACGTCCTACGAGCAGTACTTC

v_call: TRBV11-2
j_call: TRBJ1-1
d_call: .
clone_size: .
cdr3_aa: CASSFGGYTEAFF
cdr3_nt: TGTGCCAGCAGCTTTGGGGGCTACACTGAAGCTTTCTTT

v_call: TRBV7-9
j_call: TRBJ2-1
d_call: TRBD2
clone_size: few
cdr3_aa: CASSGGLAVYNEQFF
cdr3_nt: TGTGCCAGCAGCGGGGGACTAGCAGTCTACAATGAGCAGTTCTTC

v_call: TRBV27
j_call: TRBJ1-4
d_call: TRBD1
clone_size: .
cdr3_aa: CASSSSPTGGYEKLFF
cdr3_nt: TGTGCCAGCAGTTCCTCCCCGACAGGGGGTTATGAAAAACTGTTTTTT

v_call: TRBV13
j_call: TRBJ1-3
d_call: .
clone_size: few
cdr3_aa: CASSPKNSGNTIYF
cdr3_nt: TGTGCCAGCAGCCCTAAGAACTCTGGAAACACCATATATTTT

v_call: TRBV11-3
j_call: TRBJ2-7
d_call: .
clone_size: .
cdr3_aa: CASSFGQTPGF
cdr3_nt: TGTGCCAGCAGCTTTGGGCAGACACCCGGCTTC

v_call: TRBV6-6
j_call: TRBJ1-2
d_call: .
clone_size: few
cdr3_aa: CASSVLGGNYGYTF
cdr3_nt: TGTGCCAGCAGCGTCCTTGGGGGCAACTATGGCTACACCTTC

v_call: TRBV28
j_call: TRBJ1-4
d_call: .
clone_size: medium-sized
cdr3_aa: CASTVGGGTNEKLFF
cdr3_nt: TGTGCCAGCACTGTGGGCGGGGGCACTAATGAAAAACTGTTTTTT

v_call: TRBV5-6
j_call: TRBJ2-7
d_call: .
clone_size: .
cdr3_aa: CASSWGGDRTYEQYF
cdr3_nt: TGTGCCAGCAGCTGGGGGGGGGACAGGACCTACGAGCAGTACTTC

v_call: TRBV5-1
j_call: TRBJ2-2
d_call: .
clone_size: .
cdr3_aa: CASKAGFTGELFF
cdr3_nt: TGCGCCAGCAAAGCAGGGTTCACCGGGGAGCTGTTTTTT

v_call: TRBV19
j_call: TRBJ1-2
d_call: .
clone_size: .
cdr3_aa: CASSFGQFAGYTF
cdr3_nt: TGTGCCAGTAGTTTCGGACAGTTTGCCGGCTACACCTTC

v_call: TRBV4-1
j_call: TRBJ1-1
d_call: TRBD1
clone_size: .
cdr3_aa: CASSQDPQGGYTEAFF
cdr3_nt: TGCGCCAGCAGCCAAGACCCACAGGGGGGATACACTGAAGCTTTCTTT

v_call: TRBV27
j_call: TRBJ1-5
d_call: .
clone_size: .
cdr3_aa: CGSGYNQPQHF
cdr3_nt: TGTGGATCAGGGTACAATCAGCCCCAGCATTTT

v_call: TRBV6-5
j_call: TRBJ2-2
d_call: .
clone_size: .
cdr3_aa: CASSYSSSNTGELFF
cdr3_nt: TGTGCCAGCAGTTACTCGTCGTCGAACACCGGGGAGCTGTTTTTT

v_call: TRBV19
j_call: TRBJ2-7
d_call: TRBD2
clone_size: .
cdr3_aa: CASSILAGDEQYF
cdr3_nt: TGTGCCAGTAGTATTTTAGCGGGAGACGAGCAGTACTTC

v_call: TRBV4-3
j_call: TRBJ2-2
d_call: .
clone_size: .
cdr3_aa: CASSQRAGGTGELFF
cdr3_nt: TGCGCCAGCAGCCAAAGGGCCGGGGGCACCGGGGAGCTGTTTTTT

v_call: TRBV9
j_call: TRBJ2-2
d_call: .
clone_size: .
cdr3_aa: CASSVVADTGELFF
cdr3_nt: TGTGCCAGCAGCGTAGTAGCGGACACCGGGGAGCTGTTTTTT

v_call: TRBV14
j_call: TRBJ1-1
d_call: .
clone_size: .
cdr3_aa: CASSHVNSLSRDTEAFF
cdr3_nt: TGTGCCAGCAGCCACGTGAACTCCCTTAGCAGGGACACTGAAGCTTTCTTT

v_call: TRBV7-6
j_call: TRBJ2-7
d_call: TRBD2
clone_size: .
cdr3_aa: CASSILAGASYEQYF
cdr3_nt: TGTGCCAGCAGCATCTTAGCGGGAGCCTCCTACGAGCAGTACTTC

v_call: TRBV19
j_call: TRBJ2-7
d_call: .
clone_size: .
cdr3_aa: CASSIGAGEDEQYF
cdr3_nt: TGTGCCAGTAGTATAGGCGCAGGGGAAGACGAGCAGTACTTC

v_call: TRBV15
j_call: TRBJ1-1
d_call: .
clone_size: .
cdr3_aa: CATSRDLGQFMNTEAFF
cdr3_nt: TGTGCCACCAGCAGAGACTTAGGACAGTTTATGAACACTGAAGCTTTCTTT

v_call: TRBV7-9
j_call: TRBJ2-7
d_call: TRBD2
clone_size: few
cdr3_aa: CASSLGLAGRLEQYF
cdr3_nt: TGTGCCAGCAGCCTAGGACTAGCGGGGCGTTTGGAGCAGTACTTC

v_call: TRBV15
j_call: TRBJ2-1
d_call: TRBD2
clone_size: .
cdr3_aa: CATREAGNNEQFF
cdr3_nt: TGTGCCACCAGGGAAGCGGGGAACAATGAGCAGTTCTTC

v_call: TRBV19
j_call: TRBJ1-5
d_call: .
clone_size: .
cdr3_aa: CASRIGRFLSNQPQHF
cdr3_nt: TGTGCCAGTAGAATAGGGAGGTTCCTTAGCAATCAGCCCCAGCATTTT

v_call: TRBV2
j_call: TRBJ2-2
d_call: .
clone_size: .
cdr3_aa: CARDWNTGELFF
cdr3_nt: TGTGCCAGGGACTGGAACACCGGGGAGCTGTTTTTT

v_call: TRBV19
j_call: TRBJ2-7
d_call: .
clone_size: .
cdr3_aa: CASSISGREQYF
cdr3_nt: TGTGCCAGTAGTATTTCAGGTCGCGAGCAGTACTTC

v_call: TRBV20-1
j_call: TRBJ2-1
d_call: .
clone_size: .
cdr3_aa: CSARDVNEQFF
cdr3_nt: TGCAGTGCTAGAGACGTGAATGAGCAGTTCTTC

v_call: TRBV19
j_call: TRBJ2-2
d_call: TRBD1
clone_size: .
cdr3_aa: CASRWTGTNTGELFF
cdr3_nt: TGTGCCAGTAGGTGGACAGGGACGAACACCGGGGAGCTGTTTTTT

v_call: TRBV6-5
j_call: TRBJ2-7
d_call: TRBD1
clone_size: .
cdr3_aa: CASSFGRGQYEQYF
cdr3_nt: TGTGCCAGCAGTTTTGGCAGGGGGCAGTACGAGCAGTACTTC

v_call: TRBV5-1
j_call: TRBJ2-1
d_call: TRBD2
clone_size: .
cdr3_aa: CASSFTTSGSYEQFF
cdr3_nt: TGCGCCAGCAGCTTTACGACTAGCGGGAGCTATGAGCAGTTCTTC

v_call: TRBV27
j_call: TRBJ2-7
d_call: TRBD1
clone_size: .
cdr3_aa: CASNESPGQRYEQYF
cdr3_nt: TGTGCCAGCAACGAAAGTCCGGGACAGAGATACGAGCAGTACTTC

v_call: TRBV11-3
j_call: TRBJ1-3
d_call: TRBD1
clone_size: .
cdr3_aa: CASSRLTTGDGNTIYF
cdr3_nt: TGTGCCAGCAGCCGGCTGACGACAGGGGATGGAAACACCATATATTTT

v_call: TRBV7-3
j_call: TRBJ2-1
d_call: TRBD2
clone_size: once
cdr3_aa: CASSSVAGGVGDEQFF
cdr3_nt: TGTGCCAGCAGCTCAGTAGCGGGTGGGGTCGGGGATGAGCAGTTCTTC

v_call: TRBV9
j_call: TRBJ2-7
d_call: .
clone_size: .
cdr3_aa: CASSPDRGYEQYF
cdr3_nt: TGTGCCAGCAGCCCGGACCGGGGCTACGAGCAGTACTTC

v_call: TRBV4-1
j_call: TRBJ1-5
d_call: TRBD1
clone_size: .
cdr3_aa: CASSQDLGGDRGDQPQHF
cdr3_nt: TGCGCCAGCAGCCAAGATCTGGGGGGAGACAGGGGGGATCAGCCCCAGCATTTT

v_call: TRBV5-1
j_call: TRBJ2-2
d_call: .
clone_size: .
cdr3_aa: CASSPELAELFF
cdr3_nt: TGCGCCAGCAGCCCGGAGCTAGCGGAGCTGTTTTTT

v_call: TRBV29-1
j_call: TRBJ2-7
d_call: TRBD1
clone_size: .
cdr3_aa: CSVAGTGGFEQYF
cdr3_nt: TGCAGCGTTGCCGGGACAGGGGGCTTCGAGCAGTACTTC

v_call: TRBV28
j_call: TRBJ2-1
d_call: TRBD2
clone_size: .
cdr3_aa: CASSPLAGGQNYNEQFF
cdr3_nt: TGTGCCAGCAGTCCACTAGCGGGAGGGCAGAACTACAATGAGCAGTTCTTC

v_call: TRBV4-2
j_call: TRBJ1-5
d_call: TRBD1
clone_size: .
cdr3_aa: CASSQGGRGLGQPQHF
cdr3_nt: TGTGCCAGCAGCCAAGGGGGTAGGGGGCTTGGTCAGCCCCAGCATTTT

v_call: TRBV7-6
j_call: TRBJ2-1
d_call: TRBD2
clone_size: .
cdr3_aa: CASSSGTSGNSYNEQFF
cdr3_nt: TGTGCCAGCAGCTCCGGGACTAGCGGCAACTCCTACAATGAGCAGTTCTTC

v_call: TRBV4-1
j_call: TRBJ2-1
d_call: .
clone_size: .
cdr3_aa: CASTTGAYNEQFF
cdr3_nt: TGCGCCAGCACGACAGGCGCATACAATGAGCAGTTCTTC

v_call: TRBV4-1
j_call: TRBJ1-5
d_call: TRBD1
clone_size: .
cdr3_aa: CASSQTTGPHQPQHF
cdr3_nt: TGCGCCAGCAGCCAAACGACAGGGCCCCATCAGCCCCAGCATTTT

v_call: TRBV7-2
j_call: TRBJ2-5
d_call: .
clone_size: .
cdr3_aa: CASSQDWHQETQYF
cdr3_nt: TGTGCCAGCAGCCAAGACTGGCACCAAGAGACCCAGTACTTC